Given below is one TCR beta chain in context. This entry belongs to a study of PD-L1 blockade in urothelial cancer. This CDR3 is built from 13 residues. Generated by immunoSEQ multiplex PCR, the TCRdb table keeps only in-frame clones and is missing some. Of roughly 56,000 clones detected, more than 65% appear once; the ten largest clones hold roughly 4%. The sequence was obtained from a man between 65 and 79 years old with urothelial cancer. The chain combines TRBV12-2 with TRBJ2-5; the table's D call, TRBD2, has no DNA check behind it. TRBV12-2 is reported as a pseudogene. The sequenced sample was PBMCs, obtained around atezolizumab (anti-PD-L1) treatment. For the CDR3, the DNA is TGTGCAAGCCCTCCGGAGGTTAGGGAGACCCAGTACTTC. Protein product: CASPPEVRETQYF.